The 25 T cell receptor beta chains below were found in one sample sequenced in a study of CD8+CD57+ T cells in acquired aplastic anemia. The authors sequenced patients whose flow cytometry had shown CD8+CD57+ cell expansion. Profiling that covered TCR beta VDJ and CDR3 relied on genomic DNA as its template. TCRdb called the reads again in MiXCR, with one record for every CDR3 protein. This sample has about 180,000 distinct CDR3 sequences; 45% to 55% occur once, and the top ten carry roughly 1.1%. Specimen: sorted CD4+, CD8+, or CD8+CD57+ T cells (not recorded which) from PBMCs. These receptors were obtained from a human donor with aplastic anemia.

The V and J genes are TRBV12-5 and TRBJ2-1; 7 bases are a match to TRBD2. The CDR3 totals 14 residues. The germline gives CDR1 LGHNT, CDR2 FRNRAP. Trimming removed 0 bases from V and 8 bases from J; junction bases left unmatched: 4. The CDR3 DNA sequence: TGTGCTAGTGGTTTGGTACCGGGGGGTTATGAGCAGTTCTTC. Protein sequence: CASGLVPGGYEQFF. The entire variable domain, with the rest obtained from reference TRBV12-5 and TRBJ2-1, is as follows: DARVTQTPRHKVTEMGQEVTMRCQPILGHNTVFWYRQTMMQGLELLAYFRNRAPLDDSGMPKDRFSAEMPDATLATLKIQPSEPRDSAVYFCASGLVPGGYEQFFGPGTRLTVL.

CDR3 protein: CASSLGPRNFHNEQFF. CDR3 nucleotide sequence: TGCGCCAGCAGCTTGGGCCCTAGAAATTTCCACAATGAGCAGTTCTTC. This chain links TRBV5-1 with TRBJ2-1; no reliable D call. This CDR3 has 16 amino acids. Germline CDR1 and CDR2: SGHRS and YFSETQ. The V end lost 0 bases, the J end lost 5 bases, and 15 bases lay between the germline ends.

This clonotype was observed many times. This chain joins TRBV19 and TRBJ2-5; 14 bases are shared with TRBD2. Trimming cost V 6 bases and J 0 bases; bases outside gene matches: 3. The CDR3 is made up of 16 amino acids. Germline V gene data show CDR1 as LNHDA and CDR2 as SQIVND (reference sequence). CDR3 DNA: TGTGCCAGTAGCCCGGGACTAGCGGGGGACCAAGAGACCCAGTACTTC. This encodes CASSPGLAGDQETQYF.

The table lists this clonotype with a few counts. The CDR3 loop reads CATSWVNEQFF. CDR3 sequence (DNA): TGTGCCACCAGCTGGGTCAATGAGCAGTTCTTC. The rearrangement joins TRBV15 to TRBJ2-1, with no clear D. The CDR3 sequence is 11 residues long. V was shortened by 5 bases and J by 6 bases, with 5 bases between the two germline ends. Germline V gives CDR1 LNHNV, CDR2 YYDKDF (reference sequence).

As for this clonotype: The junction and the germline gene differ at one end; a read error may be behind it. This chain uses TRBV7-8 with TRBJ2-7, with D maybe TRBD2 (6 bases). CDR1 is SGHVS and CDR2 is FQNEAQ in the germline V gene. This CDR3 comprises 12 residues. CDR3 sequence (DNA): TGCGCCAGCAGCTCACAGGAGGGCGAGCAGCACTTC. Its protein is CASSSQEGEQHF.

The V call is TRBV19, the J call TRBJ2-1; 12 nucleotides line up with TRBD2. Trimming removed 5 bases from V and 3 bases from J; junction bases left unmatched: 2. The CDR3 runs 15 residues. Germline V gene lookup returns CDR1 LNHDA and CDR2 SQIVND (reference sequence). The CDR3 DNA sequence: TGTGCCAGTAGTCCGGGACTAGCGGGCTACAATGAGCAGTTCTTC. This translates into CASSPGLAGYNEQFF. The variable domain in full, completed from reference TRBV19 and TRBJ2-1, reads DGGITQSPKYLFRKEGQNVTLSCEQNLNHDAMYWYRQDPGQGLRLIYYSQIVNDFQKGDIAEGYSVSREKKESFPLTVTSAQKNPTAFYLCASSPGLAGYNEQFFGPGTRLTVL.

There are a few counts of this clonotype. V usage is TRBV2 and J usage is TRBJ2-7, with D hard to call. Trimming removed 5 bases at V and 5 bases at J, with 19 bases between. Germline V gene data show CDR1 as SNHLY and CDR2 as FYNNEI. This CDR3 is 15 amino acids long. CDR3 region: CASSKSGTASNEQYF. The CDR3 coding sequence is TGTGCCAGCAGTAAGTCAGGAACAGCTTCTAACGAGCAGTACTTC. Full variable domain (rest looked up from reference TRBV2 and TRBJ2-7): EPEVTQTPSHQVTQMGQEVILRCVPISNHLYFYWYRQILGQKVEFLVSFYNNEISEKSEIFDDQFSVERPDGSNFTLKIRSTKLEDSAMYFCASSKSGTASNEQYFGPGTRLTVT.

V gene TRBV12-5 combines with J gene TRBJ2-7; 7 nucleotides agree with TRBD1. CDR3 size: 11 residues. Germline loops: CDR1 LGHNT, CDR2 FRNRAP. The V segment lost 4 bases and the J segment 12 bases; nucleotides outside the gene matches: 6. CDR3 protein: CASGSDREAYF. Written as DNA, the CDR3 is TGTGCTAGTGGTTCAGACAGGGAAGCGTACTTC.

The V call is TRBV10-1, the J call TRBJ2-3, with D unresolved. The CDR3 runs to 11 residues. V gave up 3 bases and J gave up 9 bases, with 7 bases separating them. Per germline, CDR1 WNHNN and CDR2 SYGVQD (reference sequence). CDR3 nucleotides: TGCGCCAGCAGTGAATCTCGGACGCAGTATTTT. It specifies CASSESRTQYF.

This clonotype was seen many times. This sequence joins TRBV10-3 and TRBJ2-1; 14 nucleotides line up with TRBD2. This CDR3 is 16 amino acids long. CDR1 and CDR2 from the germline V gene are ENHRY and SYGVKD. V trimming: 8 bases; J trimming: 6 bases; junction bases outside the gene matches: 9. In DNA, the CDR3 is TGTGCCATCGGGGGAGGGACTAGCGGGGGATTCAATGAGCAGTTCTTC. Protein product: CAIGGGTSGGFNEQFF.

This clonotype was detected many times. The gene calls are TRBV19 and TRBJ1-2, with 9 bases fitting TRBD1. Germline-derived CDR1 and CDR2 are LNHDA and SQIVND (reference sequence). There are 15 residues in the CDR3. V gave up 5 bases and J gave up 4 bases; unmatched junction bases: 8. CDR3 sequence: CASSLGQGYGYGYTF. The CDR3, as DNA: TGTGCCAGTAGTCTAGGACAGGGGTATGGCTATGGCTACACCTTC.

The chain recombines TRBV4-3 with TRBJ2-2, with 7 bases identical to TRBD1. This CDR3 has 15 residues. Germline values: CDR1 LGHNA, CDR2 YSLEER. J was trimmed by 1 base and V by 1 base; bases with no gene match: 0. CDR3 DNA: TGCGCCAGCAGCCAAGGGACAGGGAACACCGGGGAGCTGTTTTTT. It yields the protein CASSQGTGNTGELFF.

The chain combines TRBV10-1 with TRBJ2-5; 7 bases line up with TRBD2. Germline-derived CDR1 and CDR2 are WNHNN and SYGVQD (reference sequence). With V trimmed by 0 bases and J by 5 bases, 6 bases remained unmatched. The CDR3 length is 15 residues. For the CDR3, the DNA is TGCGCCAGCAGTGAGTCCGCGGGAGTTGGGGAGACCCAGTACTTC. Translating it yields CASSESAGVGETQYF.

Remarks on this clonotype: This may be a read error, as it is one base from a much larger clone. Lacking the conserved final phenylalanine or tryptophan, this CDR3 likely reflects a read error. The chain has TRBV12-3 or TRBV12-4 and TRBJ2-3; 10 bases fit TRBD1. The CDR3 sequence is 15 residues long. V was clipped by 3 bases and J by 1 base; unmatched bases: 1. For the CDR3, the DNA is TGTGCCAGCAGTTTTGACAGGGGGCGCACAGATACGCAGTATCTT. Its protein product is CASSFDRGRTDTQYL.

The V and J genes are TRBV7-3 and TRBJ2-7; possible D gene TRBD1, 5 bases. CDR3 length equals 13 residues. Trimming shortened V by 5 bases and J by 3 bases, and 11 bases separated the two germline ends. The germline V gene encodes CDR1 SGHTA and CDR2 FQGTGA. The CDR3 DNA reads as TGTGCCAGCAGCCTGGACAACCGCTACGAGCAGTACTTC. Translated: CASSLDNRYEQYF.

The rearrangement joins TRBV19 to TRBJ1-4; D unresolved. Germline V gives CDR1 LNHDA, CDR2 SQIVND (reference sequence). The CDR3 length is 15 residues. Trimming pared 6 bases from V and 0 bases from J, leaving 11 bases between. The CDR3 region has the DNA TGTGCCAGTAGACCACCCCAGCCAACTAATGAAAAACTGTTTTTT. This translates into CASRPPQPTNEKLFF. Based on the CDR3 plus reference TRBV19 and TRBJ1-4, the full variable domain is DGGITQSPKYLFRKEGQNVTLSCEQNLNHDAMYWYRQDPGQGLRLIYYSQIVNDFQKGDIAEGYSVSREKKESFPLTVTSAQKNPTAFYLCASRPPQPTNEKLFFGSGTQLSVL.

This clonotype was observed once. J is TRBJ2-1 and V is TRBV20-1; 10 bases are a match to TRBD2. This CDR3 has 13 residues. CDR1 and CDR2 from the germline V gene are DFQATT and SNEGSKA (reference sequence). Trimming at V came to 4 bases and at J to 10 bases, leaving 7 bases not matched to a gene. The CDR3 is CSANSGGPQEQFF. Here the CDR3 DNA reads TGCAGTGCTAATAGCGGGGGGCCTCAAGAGCAGTTCTTC.

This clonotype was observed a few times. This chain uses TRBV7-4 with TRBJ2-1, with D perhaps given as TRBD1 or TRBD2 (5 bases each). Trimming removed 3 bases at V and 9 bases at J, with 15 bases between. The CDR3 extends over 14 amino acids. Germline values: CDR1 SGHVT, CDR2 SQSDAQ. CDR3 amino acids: CASSFTGTVSEQFF. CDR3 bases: TGTGCCAGCAGCTTTACGGGGACCGTGAGTGAGCAGTTCTTC.

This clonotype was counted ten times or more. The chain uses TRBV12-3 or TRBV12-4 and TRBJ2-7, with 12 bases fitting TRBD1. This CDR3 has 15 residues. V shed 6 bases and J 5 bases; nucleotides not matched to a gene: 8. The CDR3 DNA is TGTGCCAGCAGCAGGTTCGGGACAGGGGGCAACGAGCAGTACTTC. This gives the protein CASSRFGTGGNEQYF.

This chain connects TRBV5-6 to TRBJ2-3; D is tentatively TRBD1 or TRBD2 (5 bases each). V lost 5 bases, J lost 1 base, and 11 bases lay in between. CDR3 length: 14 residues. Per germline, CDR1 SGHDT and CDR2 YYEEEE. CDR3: CASRGPRGTDTQYF. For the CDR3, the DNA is TGTGCCAGCAGGGGGCCGAGGGGCACAGATACGCAGTATTTT.

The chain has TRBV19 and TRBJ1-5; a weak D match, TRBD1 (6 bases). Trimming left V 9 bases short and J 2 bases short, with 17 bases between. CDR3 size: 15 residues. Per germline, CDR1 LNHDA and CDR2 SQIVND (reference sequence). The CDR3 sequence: CASAPYRAGNQPQHF. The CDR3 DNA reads TGTGCCAGCGCTCCATACAGGGCGGGCAATCAGCCCCAGCATTTT.

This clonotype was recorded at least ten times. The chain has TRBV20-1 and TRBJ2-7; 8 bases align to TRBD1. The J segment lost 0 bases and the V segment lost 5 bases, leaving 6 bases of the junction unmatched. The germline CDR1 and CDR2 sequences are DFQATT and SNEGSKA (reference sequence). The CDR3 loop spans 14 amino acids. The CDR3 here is CSAGRTGTSYEQYF. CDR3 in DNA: TGCAGTGCTGGAAGGACAGGGACCTCCTACGAGCAGTACTTC.

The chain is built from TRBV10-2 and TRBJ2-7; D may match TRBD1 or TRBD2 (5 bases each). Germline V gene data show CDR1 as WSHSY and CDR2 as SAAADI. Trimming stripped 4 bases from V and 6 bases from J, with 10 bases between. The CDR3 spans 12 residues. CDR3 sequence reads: CASSVGGAEQYF. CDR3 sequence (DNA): TGCGCCAGCAGTGTTGGGGGAGCCGAGCAGTACTTC.

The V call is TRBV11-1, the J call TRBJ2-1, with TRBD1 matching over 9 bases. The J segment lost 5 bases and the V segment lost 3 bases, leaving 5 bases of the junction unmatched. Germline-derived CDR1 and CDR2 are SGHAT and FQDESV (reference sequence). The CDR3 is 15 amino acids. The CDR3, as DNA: TGTGCCAGCAGCTTGACCGGGACAGGGAACAATGAGCAGTTCTTC. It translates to CASSLTGTGNNEQFF.

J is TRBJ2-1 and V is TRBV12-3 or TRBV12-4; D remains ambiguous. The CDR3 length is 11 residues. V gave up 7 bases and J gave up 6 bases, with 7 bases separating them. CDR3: CASTTSNEQFF. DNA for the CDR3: TGTGCCAGCACGACCTCCAATGAGCAGTTCTTC.